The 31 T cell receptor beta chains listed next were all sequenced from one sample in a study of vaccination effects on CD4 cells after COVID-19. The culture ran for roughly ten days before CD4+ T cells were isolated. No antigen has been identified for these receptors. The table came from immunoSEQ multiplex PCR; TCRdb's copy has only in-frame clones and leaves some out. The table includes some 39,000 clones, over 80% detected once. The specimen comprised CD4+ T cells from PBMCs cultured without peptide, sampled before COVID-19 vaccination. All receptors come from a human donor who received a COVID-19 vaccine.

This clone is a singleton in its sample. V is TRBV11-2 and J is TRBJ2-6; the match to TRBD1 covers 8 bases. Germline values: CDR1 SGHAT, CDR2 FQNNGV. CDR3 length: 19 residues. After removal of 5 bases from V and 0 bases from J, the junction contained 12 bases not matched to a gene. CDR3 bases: TGTGCCAGCAGCCCCAGACCCGGGACAGGCAGCTCTGGGGCCAACGTCCTGACTTTC. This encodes CASSPRPGTGSSGANVLTF.

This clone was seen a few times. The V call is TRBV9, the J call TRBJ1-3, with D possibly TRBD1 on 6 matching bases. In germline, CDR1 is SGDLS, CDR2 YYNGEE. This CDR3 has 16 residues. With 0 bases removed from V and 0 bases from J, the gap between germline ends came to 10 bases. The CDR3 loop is CASSVVGGFSGNTIYF. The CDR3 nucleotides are TGTGCCAGCAGCGTAGTGGGGGGCTTCTCTGGAAACACCATATATTTT.

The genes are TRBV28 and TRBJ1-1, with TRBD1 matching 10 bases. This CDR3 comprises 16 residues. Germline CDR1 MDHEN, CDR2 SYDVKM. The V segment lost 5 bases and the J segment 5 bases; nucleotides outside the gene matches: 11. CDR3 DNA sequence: TGTGCCAGCAGTCTGACAGGGGGCTATTTAAAAACTGAAGCTTTCTTT. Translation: CASSLTGGYLKTEAFF.

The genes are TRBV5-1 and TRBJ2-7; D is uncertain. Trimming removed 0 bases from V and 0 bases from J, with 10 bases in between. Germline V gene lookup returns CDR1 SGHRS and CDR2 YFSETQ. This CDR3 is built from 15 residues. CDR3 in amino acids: CASSLAPGSSYEQYV. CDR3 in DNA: TGCGCCAGCAGCTTGGCGCCGGGTAGCTCCTACGAGCAGTACGTC.

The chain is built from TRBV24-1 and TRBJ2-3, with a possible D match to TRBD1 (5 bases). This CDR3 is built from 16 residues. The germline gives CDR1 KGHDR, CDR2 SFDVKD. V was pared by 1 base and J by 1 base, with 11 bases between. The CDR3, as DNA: TGTGCCACCAGTGATTTTGGCTTGACAGGCACAGATACGCAGTATTTT. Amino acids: CATSDFGLTGTDTQYF.

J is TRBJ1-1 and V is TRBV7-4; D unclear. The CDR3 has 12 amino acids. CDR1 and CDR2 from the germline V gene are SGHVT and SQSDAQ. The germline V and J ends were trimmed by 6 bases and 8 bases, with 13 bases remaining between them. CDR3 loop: CASRTDLLEAFF. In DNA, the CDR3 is TGTGCCAGCAGAACGGACTTATTGGAAGCTTTCTTT.

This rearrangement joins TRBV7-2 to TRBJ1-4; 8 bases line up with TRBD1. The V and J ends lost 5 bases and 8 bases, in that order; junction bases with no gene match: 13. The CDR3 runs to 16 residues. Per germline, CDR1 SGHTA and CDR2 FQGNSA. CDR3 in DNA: TGTGCCAGCAGCGATGCGCTCCAGGGGGCGATAGAAAAACTGTTTTTT. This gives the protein CASSDALQGAIEKLFF.

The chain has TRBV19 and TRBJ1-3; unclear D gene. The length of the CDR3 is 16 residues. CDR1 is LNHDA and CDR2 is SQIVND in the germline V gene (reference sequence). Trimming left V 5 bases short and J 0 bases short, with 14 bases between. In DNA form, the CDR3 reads TGTGCCAGTAGTCTCGGACGGGCGAGCTCTGGAAACACCATATATTTT. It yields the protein CASSLGRASSGNTIYF.

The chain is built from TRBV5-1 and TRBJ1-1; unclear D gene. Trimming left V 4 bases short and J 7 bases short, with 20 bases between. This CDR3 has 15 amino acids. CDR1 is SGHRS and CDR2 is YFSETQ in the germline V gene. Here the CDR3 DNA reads TGCGCCAGCAGCCCGAATATCCAGGCGGCAGGTGAAGCTTTCTTT. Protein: CASSPNIQAAGEAFF.

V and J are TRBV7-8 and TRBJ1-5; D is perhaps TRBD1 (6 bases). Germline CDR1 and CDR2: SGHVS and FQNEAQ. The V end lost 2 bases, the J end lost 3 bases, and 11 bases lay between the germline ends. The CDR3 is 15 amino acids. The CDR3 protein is CASSLIRGLNQPQHF. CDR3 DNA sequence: TGTGCCAGCAGCTTAATCAGGGGACTCAATCAGCCCCAGCATTTT. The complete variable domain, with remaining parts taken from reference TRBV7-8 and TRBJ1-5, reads GAGVSQSPRYKVAKRGQDVALRCDPISGHVSLFWYQQALGQGPEFLTYFQNEAQLDKSGLPSDRFFAERPEGSVSTLKIQRTQQEDSAVYLCASSLIRGLNQPQHFGDGTRLSIL.

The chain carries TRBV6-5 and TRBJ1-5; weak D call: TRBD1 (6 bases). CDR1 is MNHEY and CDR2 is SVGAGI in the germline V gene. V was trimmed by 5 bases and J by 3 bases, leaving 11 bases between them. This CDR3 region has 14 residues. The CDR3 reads CASSPTGVNQPQHF. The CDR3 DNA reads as TGTGCCAGCAGTCCGACAGGAGTCAATCAGCCCCAGCATTTT.

The CDR3 reads CAISEGSSNQPQHF. DNA for the CDR3: TGTGCCATCAGTGAGGGAAGTAGCAATCAGCCCCAGCATTTT. The chain combines TRBV10-3 with TRBJ1-5; D is ambiguous. The germline V gene encodes CDR1 ENHRY and CDR2 SYGVKD. The V end was cut by 2 bases, the J end by 0 bases, with 5 bases between. There are 14 residues in the CDR3.

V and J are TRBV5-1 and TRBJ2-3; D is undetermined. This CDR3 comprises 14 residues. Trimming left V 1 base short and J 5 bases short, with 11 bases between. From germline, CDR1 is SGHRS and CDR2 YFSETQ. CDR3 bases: TGCGCCAGCAGCTTGTCGGGTTCTGTAGATACGCAGTATTTT. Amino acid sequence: CASSLSGSVDTQYF.

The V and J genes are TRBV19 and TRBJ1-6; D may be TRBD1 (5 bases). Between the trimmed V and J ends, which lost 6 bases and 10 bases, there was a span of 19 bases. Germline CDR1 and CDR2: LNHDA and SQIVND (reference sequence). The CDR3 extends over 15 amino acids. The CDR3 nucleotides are TGTGCCAGTAGCCAACAGGTGGGGACTGGGTCACCCCTCCACTTT. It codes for CASSQQVGTGSPLHF.

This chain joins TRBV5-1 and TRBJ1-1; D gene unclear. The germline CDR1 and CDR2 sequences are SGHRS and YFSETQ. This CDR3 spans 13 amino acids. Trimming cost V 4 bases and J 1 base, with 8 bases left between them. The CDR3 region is CASSRQWNTEAFF. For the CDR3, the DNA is TGCGCCAGCAGCAGACAATGGAACACTGAAGCTTTCTTT. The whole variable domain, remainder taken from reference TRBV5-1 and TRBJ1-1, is KAGVTQTPRYLIKTRGQQVTLSCSPISGHRSVSWYQQTPGQGLQFLFEYFSETQRNKGNFPGRFSGRQFSNSRSEMNVSTLELGDSALYLCASSRQWNTEAFFGQGTRLTVV.

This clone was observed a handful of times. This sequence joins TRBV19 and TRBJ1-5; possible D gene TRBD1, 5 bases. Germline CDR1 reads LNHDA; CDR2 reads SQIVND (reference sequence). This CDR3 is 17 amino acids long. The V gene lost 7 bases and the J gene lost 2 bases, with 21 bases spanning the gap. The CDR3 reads CASNPQGRGKGNQPQHF. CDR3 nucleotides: TGTGCCAGTAACCCTCAGGGTCGGGGGAAAGGCAATCAGCCCCAGCATTTT.

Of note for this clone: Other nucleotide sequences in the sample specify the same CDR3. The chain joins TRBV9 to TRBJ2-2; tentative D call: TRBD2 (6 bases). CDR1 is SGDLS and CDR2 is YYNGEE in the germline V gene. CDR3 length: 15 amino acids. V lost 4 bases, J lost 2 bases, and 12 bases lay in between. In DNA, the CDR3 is TGTGCCAGCAGCCCGGGACTGGCAAACACCGGGGAGCTGTTTTTT. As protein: CASSPGLANTGELFF.

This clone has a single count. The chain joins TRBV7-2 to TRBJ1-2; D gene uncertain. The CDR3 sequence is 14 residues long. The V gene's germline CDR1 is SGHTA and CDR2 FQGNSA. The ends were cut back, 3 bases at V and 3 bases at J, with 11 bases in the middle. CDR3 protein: CASSFVGSDYGYTF. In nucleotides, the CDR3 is TGTGCCAGCAGCTTCGTTGGGTCAGACTATGGCTACACCTTC.

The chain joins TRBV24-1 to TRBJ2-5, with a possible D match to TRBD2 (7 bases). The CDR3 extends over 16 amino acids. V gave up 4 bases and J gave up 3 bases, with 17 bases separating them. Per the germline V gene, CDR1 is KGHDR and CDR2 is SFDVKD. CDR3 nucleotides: TGTGCCACCAGTGACCCGCCCGGAGGGGGGGAAGAGACCCAGTACTTC. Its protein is CATSDPPGGGEETQYF.

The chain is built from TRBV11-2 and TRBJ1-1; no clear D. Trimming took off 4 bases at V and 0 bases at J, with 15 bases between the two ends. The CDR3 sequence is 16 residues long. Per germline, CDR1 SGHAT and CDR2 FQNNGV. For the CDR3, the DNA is TGTGCCAGCAGCTCCTCTCGCGGGGTCATGAACACTGAAGCTTTCTTT. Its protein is CASSSSRGVMNTEAFF.

The CDR3 protein is CASSFPDRGRGELFF. The CDR3 coding sequence is TGCGCCAGCAGCTTCCCGGACAGGGGGCGCGGGGAGCTGTTTTTT. The chain carries TRBV5-1 and TRBJ2-2; 11 bases are shared with TRBD1. This CDR3 region has 15 residues. Germline V lookup: CDR1 SGHRS, CDR2 YFSETQ. J lost 7 bases, V lost 2 bases, and 4 bases had no gene match.

The CDR3 region is CASTLKPQTGAELFF. The CDR3 DNA reads as TGTGCCAGCACGCTCAAACCGCAGACCGGGGCTGAGCTGTTTTTT. V usage is TRBV6-5 and J usage is TRBJ2-2, with D perhaps matching TRBD1 or TRBD2 (5 bases each). The CDR3 contains 15 residues. Germline CDR1 MNHEY, CDR2 SVGAGI. V was shortened by 7 bases and J by 11 bases, with 23 bases between the two germline ends.

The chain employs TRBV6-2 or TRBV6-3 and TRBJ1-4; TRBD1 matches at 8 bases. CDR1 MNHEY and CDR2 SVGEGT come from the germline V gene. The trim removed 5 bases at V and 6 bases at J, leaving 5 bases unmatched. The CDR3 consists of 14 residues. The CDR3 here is CASSHRGGDEKLFF. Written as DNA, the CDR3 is TGTGCCAGCAGTCACAGGGGGGGAGATGAAAAACTGTTTTTT.

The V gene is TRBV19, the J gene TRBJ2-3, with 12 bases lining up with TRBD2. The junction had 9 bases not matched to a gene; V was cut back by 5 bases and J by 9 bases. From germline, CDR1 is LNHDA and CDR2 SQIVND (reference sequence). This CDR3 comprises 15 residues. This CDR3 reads CASSRRTSGEGTQYF. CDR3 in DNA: TGTGCCAGTAGTCGACGGACTAGCGGGGAGGGGACGCAGTATTTT. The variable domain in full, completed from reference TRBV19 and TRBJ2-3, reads DGGITQSPKYLFRKEGQNVTLSCEQNLNHDAMYWYRQDPGQGLRLIYYSQIVNDFQKGDIAEGYSVSREKKESFPLTVTSAQKNPTAFYLCASSRRTSGEGTQYFGPGTRLTVL.

CDR3: CASRRGVWTEAFF. The CDR3 nucleotides read TGTGCCAGCCGTCGGGGGGTTTGGACTGAAGCTTTCTTT. The genes are TRBV6-5 and TRBJ1-1, with a tentative D call TRBD1 (5 bases). Germline CDR1 and CDR2: MNHEY and SVGAGI. The V end lost 8 bases, the J end lost 5 bases, and 15 bases lay between the germline ends. The CDR3 runs 13 residues.

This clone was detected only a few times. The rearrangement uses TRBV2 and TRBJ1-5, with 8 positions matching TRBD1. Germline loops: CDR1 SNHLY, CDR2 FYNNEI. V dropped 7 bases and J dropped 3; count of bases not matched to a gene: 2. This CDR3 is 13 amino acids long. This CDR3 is CASMGQANQPQHF. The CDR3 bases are TGTGCCAGCATGGGACAGGCCAATCAGCCCCAGCATTTT.

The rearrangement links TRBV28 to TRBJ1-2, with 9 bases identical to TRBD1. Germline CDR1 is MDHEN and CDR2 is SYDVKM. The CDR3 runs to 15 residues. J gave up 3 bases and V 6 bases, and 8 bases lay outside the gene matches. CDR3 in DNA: TGTGCCAGCAGATCTTTCCGGGACAGGGACTATGGCTACACCTTC. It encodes CASRSFRDRDYGYTF.

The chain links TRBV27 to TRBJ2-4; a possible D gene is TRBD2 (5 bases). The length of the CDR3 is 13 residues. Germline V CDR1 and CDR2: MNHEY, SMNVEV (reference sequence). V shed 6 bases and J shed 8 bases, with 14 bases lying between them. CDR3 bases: TGTGCCAGCAGCGTTCGGGAAAGGGACATTCAGTACTTC. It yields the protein CASSVRERDIQYF.

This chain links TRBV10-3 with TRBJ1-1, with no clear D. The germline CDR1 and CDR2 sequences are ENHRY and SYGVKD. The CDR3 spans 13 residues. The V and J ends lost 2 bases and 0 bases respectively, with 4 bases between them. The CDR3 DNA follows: TGTGCCATCAGTGAGGCCGTGAACACTGAAGCTTTCTTT. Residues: CAISEAVNTEAFF.

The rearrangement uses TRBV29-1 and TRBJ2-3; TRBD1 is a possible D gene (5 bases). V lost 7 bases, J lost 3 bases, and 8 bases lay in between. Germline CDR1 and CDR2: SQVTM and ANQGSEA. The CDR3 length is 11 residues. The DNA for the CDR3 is TGCAGCGCGACAGATACAGATACGCAGTATTTT. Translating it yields CSATDTDTQYF.

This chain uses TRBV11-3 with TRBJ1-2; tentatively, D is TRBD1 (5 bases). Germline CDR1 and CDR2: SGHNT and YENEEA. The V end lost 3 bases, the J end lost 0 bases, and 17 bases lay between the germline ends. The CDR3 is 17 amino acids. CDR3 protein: CASSLSGHTSSNYGYTF. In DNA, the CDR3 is TGTGCCAGCAGCTTGAGCGGACACACATCTTCTAACTATGGCTACACCTTC.